This TCR beta chain emerged from a study of blood T cell repertoires in COVID-19. Study in general: The origin of the acute and convalescent COVID-19 samples was the United States, Italy and Spain. The analysed material was cDNA or gDNA that came from T cells, B-cell-depleted T cells, or PBMCs.

V lost 1 base, J lost 0 bases, and 4 bases stayed unmatched. This CDR3 spans 16 amino acids. Germline assignment: CDR1 SGDLS and CDR2 YYNGEE. Authors' methods: Reference gene primers were amplified, and this amplification served to estimate nucleated cell counts. Data came from immunoSEQ multiplex PCR; TCRdb stores just in-frame clones and leaves some out. That table is the source of V, J and clone size, and D and trimming were worked out from the DNA. Of about 120,000 clones in the sample, around 86% were seen once. This clone was observed a handful of times. This chain connects TRBV9 to TRBJ2-3, with 8 bases fitting TRBD2. The sample was peripheral blood. The sequence was collected from a man older than 75 with acute or convalescent COVID-19. CDR3 loop: CASSVTGLASTDTQYF. CDR3 coding DNA: TGTGCCAGCAGCGTAACCGGACTAGCCAGCACAGATACGCAGTATTTT.